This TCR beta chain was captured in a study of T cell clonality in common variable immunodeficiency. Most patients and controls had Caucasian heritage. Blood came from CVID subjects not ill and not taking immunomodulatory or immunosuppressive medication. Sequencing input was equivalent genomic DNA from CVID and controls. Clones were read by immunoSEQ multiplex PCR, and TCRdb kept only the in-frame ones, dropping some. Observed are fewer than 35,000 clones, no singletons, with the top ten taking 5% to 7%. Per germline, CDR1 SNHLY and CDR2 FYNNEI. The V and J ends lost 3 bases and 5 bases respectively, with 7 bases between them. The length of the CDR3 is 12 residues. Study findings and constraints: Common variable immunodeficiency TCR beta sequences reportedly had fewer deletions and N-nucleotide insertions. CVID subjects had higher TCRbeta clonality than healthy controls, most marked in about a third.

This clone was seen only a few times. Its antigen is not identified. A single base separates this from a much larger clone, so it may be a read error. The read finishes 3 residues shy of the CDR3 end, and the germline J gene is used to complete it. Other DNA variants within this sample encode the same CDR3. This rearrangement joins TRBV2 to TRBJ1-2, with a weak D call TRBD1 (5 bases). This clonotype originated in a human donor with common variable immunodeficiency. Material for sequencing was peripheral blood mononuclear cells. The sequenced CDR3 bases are TGTGCCAGCAGTGACCGGGGGTATGGC. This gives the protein CASSDRGYG. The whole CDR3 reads CASSDRGYGYTF.